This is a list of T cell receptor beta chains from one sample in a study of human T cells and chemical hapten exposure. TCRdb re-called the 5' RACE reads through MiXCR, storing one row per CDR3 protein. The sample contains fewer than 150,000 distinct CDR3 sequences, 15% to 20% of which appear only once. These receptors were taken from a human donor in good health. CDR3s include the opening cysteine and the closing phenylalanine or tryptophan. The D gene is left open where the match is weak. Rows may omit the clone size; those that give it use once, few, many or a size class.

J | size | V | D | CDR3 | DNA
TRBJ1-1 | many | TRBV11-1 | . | CASSLVRLPKPEAFF | TGTGCCAGCAGCCTAGTCCGTTTGCCCAAACCTGAAGCTTTCTTT
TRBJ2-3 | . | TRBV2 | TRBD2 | CASSEVGLAAPDTQYF | TGTGCCAGCAGTGAAGTGGGACTAGCGGCCCCAGATACGCAGTATTTT
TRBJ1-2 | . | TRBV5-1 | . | CASSGQSYGYTF | TGCGCCAGCAGCGGACAGAGCTATGGCTACACCTTC
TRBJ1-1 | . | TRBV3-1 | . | CASSQDKRGGLNTEAFF | TGTGCCAGCAGCCAAGATAAACGAGGGGGATTGAACACTGAAGCTTTCTTT
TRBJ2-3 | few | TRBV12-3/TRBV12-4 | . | CASSIRETTDTQYF | TGTGCCAGCAGTATTAGGGAGACCACAGATACGCAGTATTTT
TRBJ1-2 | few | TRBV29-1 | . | CSVVRDHGYTF | TGCAGCGTTGTACGGGATCATGGCTACACCTTC
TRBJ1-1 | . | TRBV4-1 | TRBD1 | CASSQVDRGRMNTEAFF | TGCGCCAGCAGCCAAGTCGACAGGGGACGAATGAACACTGAAGCTTTCTTT
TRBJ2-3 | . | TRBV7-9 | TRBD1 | CASSLRTGGPIF | TGTGCCAGCAGCCTCCGGACAGGGGGTCCCATTTTT
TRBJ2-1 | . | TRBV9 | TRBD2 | CASSVVEGGNEQFF | TGTGCCAGCAGCGTAGTCGAGGGAGGGAATGAGCAGTTCTTC
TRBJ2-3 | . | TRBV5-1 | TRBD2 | CASSPQAGIDTQYF | TGCGCCAGCAGCCCCCAAGCGGGGATAGATACGCAGTATTTT
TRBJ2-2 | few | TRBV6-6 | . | CASSYGTEGNFGELFF | TGTGCCAGCAGTTACGGAACTGAGGGAAATTTCGGGGAGCTGTTTTTT
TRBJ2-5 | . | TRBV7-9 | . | CASSSSGGAGETQYF | TGTGCCAGCAGCTCTTCCGGAGGGGCGGGGGAGACCCAGTACTTC
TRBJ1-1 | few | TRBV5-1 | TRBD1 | CASSLFGQGYSF | TGCGCCAGCAGCTTGTTCGGACAGGGCTACTCGTTT
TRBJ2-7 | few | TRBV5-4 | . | CASSLDPGPSYEQYF | TGTGCCAGCAGCTTGGATCCCGGTCCGTCCTACGAGCAGTACTTC
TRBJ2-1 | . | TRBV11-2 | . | CASSLEDEQFF | TGTGCCAGCAGCTTAGAAGATGAGCAGTTCTTC
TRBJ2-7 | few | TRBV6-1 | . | CASLLSDRTLSYEQYF | TGTGCCAGCCTCCTCTCGGACCGCACCCTCTCGTACGAGCAGTACTTC
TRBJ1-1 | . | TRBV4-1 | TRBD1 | CASSHRGQMNTEAFF | TGCGCCAGCAGCCACCGGGGACAGATGAACACTGAAGCTTTCTTT
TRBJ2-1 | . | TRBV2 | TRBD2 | CASSEWTSGRGVEQFF | TGTGCCAGCAGTGAATGGACTAGCGGGAGGGGGGTTGAGCAGTTCTTC
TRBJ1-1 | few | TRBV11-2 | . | CASSLEQWGFEAFF | TGTGCCAGCAGCTTAGAGCAATGGGGATTTGAAGCTTTCTTT
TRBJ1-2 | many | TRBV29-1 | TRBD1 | CSVAGTGAPYGDTF | TGCAGCGTTGCCGGGACAGGGGCGCCGTATGGCGACACCTTC
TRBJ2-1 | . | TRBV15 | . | CATSHSGDSYNEQFF | TGTGCCACCAGCCACTCGGGGGATTCCTACAATGAGCAGTTCTTC
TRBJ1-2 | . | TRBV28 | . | CASSLGAYYGYTF | TGTGCCAGCAGTTTAGGGGCCTACTATGGCTACACCTTC
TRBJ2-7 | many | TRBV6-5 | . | CASSYSPGSVYEQYF | TGTGCCAGCAGTTACTCGCCAGGGTCGGTTTACGAGCAGTACTTC
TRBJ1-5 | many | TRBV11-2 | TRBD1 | CASSSGTGFSVNQPQHF | TGTGCCAGCAGCTCCGGGACAGGGTTTTCGGTCAATCAGCCCCAGCATTTT
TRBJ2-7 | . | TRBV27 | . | CASSLSMGSYEQYF | TGTGCCAGCAGTTTATCGATGGGGTCCTACGAGCAGTACTTC
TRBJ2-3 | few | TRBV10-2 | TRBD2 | CASRGLAGGGDTQYF | TGCGCCAGCAGGGGCCTAGCGGGAGGGGGAGATACGCAGTATTTT
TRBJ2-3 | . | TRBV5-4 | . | CASSLAGSHTQYF | TGTGCCAGCAGCTTGGCCGGCTCGCATACGCAGTATTTT
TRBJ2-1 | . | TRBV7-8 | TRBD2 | CASSSRTSGKYNEQFF | TGTGCCAGCAGCTCCAGGACTAGCGGTAAATACAATGAGCAGTTCTTC
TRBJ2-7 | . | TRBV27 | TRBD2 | CASSPHGTSGSYEQYF | TGTGCCAGCAGTCCTCACGGGACTAGCGGTTCCTACGAGCAGTACTTC
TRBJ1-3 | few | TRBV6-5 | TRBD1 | CASRLGQTSSGNTIYF | TGTGCCAGCAGGCTGGGACAGACGAGCTCTGGAAACACCATATATTTT
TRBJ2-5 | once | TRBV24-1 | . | CATSDLGLQETQYF | TGTGCCACCAGTGATCTAGGACTACAAGAGACCCAGTACTTC
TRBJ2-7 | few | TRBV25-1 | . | CASSPGWGRGDEQYF | TGTGCCAGCAGTCCCGGATGGGGGCGTGGGGACGAGCAGTACTTC
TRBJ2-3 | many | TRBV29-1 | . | CSVDSTDTQYF | TGCAGCGTTGACAGCACAGATACGCAGTATTTT
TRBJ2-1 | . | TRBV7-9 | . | CASKPLPGGILNTNEQFF | TGTGCCAGCAAGCCCCTCCCTGGCGGGATCCTTAATACGAATGAGCAGTTCTTC
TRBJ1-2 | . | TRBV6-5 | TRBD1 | CASSLGTGGFGNGYTF | TGTGCCAGCAGTTTGGGGACAGGGGGCTTTGGAAATGGCTACACCTTC
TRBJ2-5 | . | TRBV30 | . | CALDHPKNGYGTETQYF | TGTGCCTTGGACCATCCGAAGAATGGGTATGGGACAGAGACCCAGTACTTC
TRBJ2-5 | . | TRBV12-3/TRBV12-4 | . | CASSSPYRGEKTQYF | TGTGCCAGCAGTTCCCCTTATCGAGGGGAGAAGACCCAGTACTTC
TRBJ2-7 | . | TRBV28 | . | CASRRAGASYEQYF | TGTGCCAGCAGACGTGCCGGCGCTTCCTACGAGCAGTACTTC
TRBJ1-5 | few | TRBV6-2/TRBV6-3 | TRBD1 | CASTKYRGRNQPQHF | TGTGCCAGCACCAAGTACAGGGGGCGGAATCAGCCCCAGCATTTT
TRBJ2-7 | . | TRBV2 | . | CASSRATYEQYF | TGTGCCAGCAGCCGGGCGACCTACGAGCAGTACTTC
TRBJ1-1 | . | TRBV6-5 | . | CASSYGTNTEAFF | TGTGCCAGCAGTTATGGGACGAACACTGAAGCTTTCTTT
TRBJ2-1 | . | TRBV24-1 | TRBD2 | CATSDMGLAGLNEQFF | TGTGCCACCAGTGATATGGGACTAGCGGGATTGAATGAGCAGTTCTTC
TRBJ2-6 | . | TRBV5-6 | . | CASSWANVLTF | TGTGCCAGCAGCTGGGCCAACGTCCTGACTTTC
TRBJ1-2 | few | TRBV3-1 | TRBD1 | CASSPPGQGAFRDGYTF | TGTGCCAGCAGCCCGCCGGGACAGGGGGCTTTTCGGGATGGCTACACCTTC
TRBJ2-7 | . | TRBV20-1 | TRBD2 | CSASKLAGGLNEQYF | TGCAGTGCTAGCAAACTAGCGGGTGGCCTAAACGAGCAGTACTTC
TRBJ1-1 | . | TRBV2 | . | CASREDFTEAFF | TGTGCCAGCAGGGAAGACTTTACTGAAGCTTTCTTT
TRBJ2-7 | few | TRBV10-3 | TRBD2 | CAIGLPTSGEQYF | TGTGCCATCGGGCTACCGACTAGCGGCGAGCAGTACTTC